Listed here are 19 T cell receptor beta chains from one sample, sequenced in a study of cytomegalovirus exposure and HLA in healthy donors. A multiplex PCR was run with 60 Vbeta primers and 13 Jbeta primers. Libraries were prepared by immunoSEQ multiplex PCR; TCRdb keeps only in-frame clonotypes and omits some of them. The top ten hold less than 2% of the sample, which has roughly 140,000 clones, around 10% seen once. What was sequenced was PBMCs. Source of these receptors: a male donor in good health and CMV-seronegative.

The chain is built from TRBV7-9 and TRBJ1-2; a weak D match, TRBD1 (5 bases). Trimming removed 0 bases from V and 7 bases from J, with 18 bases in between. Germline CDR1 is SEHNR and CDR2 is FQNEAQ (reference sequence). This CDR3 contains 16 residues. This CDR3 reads CASSLAGEGPPGGYTF. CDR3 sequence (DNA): TGTGCCAGCAGCTTAGCGGGGGAGGGGCCCCCAGGTGGCTACACCTTC. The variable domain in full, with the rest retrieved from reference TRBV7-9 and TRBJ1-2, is DTGVSQNPRHKITKRGQNVTFRCDPISEHNRLYWYRQTLGQGPEFLTYFQNEAQLEKSRLLSDRFSAERPKGSFSTLEIQRTEQGDSAMYLCASSLAGEGPPGGYTFGSGTRLTVV.

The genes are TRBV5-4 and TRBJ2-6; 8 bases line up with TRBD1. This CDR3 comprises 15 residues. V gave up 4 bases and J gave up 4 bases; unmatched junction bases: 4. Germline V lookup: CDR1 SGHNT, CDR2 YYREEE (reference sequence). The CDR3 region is CASSPRGRGANVLTF. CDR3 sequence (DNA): TGTGCCAGCAGCCCCAGGGGGCGCGGGGCCAACGTCCTGACTTTC. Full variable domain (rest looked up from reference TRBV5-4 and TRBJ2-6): ETGVTQSPTHLIKTRGQQVTLRCSSQSGHNTVSWYQQALGQGPQFIFQYYREEENGRGNFPPRFSGLQFPNYSSELNVNALELDDSALYLCASSPRGRGANVLTFGAGSRLTVL.

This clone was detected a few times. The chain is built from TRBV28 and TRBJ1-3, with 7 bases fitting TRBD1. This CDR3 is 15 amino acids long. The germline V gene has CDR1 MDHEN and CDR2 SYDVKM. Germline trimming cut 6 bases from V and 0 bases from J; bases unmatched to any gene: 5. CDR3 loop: CASSSGTASGNTIYF. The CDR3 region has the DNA TGTGCCAGCAGCTCAGGGACAGCCTCTGGAAACACCATATATTTT.

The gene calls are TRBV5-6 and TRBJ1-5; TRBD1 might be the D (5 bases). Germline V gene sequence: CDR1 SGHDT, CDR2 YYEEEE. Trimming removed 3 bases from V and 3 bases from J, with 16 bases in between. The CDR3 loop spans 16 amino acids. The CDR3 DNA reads TGTGCCAGCAGCTCCCGATGGGGGGGGACCAATCAGCCCCAGCATTTT. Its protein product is CASSSRWGGTNQPQHF.

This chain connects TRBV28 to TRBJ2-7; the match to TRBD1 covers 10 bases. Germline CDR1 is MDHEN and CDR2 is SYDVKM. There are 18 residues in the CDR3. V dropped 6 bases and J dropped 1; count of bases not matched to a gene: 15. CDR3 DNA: TGTGCCAGCAGGGTAGGAGGGACAGGGGAAAAGGGGTCCTACGAGCAGTACTTC. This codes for CASRVGGTGEKGSYEQYF.

This CDR3 is CASTLGQGGASTGELFF. CDR3 bases: TGCGCCAGCACCCTAGGCCAGGGGGGCGCGAGCACCGGGGAGCTGTTTTTT. This chain uses TRBV5-1 with TRBJ2-2, with D maybe TRBD1 (7 bases). V lost 6 bases, J lost 4 bases, and 22 bases lay in between. CDR1 and CDR2 (germline): SGHRS, YFSETQ. The CDR3 covers 17 residues. The whole variable domain, filled in from reference TRBV5-1 and TRBJ2-2, reads KAGVTQTPRYLIKTRGQQVTLSCSPISGHRSVSWYQQTPGQGLQFLFEYFSETQRNKGNFPGRFSGRQFSNSRSEMNVSTLELGDSALYLCASTLGQGGASTGELFFGEGSRLTVL.

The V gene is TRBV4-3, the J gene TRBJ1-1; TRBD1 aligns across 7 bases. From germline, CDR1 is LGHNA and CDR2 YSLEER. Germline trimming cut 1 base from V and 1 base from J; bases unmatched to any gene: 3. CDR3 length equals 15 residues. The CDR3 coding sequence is TGCGCCAGCAGCCAAGGATGGACAGGGAACACTGAAGCTTTCTTT. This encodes CASSQGWTGNTEAFF.

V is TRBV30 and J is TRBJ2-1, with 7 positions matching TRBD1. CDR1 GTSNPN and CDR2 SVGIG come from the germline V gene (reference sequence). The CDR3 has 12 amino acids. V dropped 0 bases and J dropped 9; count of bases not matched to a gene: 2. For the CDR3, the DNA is TGTGCCTGGAGTGTACAGGGGTTTGAGCAGTTCTTC. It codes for CAWSVQGFEQFF.

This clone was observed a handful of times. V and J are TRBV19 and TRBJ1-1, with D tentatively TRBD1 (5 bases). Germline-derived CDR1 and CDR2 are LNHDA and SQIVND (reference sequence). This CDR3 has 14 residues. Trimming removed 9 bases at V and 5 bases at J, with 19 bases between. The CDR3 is CASEGWGGLTEAFF. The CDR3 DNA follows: TGTGCCAGCGAGGGATGGGGGGGATTGACTGAAGCTTTCTTT.

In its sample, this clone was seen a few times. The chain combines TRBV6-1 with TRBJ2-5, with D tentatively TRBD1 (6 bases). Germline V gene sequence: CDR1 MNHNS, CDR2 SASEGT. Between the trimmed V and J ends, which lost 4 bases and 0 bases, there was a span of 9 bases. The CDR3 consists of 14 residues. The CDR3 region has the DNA TGTGCCAGCAGTGTGGGACACCACCAAGAGACCCAGTACTTC. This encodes CASSVGHHQETQYF.

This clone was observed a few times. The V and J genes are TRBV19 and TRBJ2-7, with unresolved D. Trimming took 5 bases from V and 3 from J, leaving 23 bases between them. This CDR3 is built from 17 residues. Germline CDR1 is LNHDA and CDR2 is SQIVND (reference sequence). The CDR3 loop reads CASSFSAPQDIGYEQYF. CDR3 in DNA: TGTGCCAGTAGTTTCTCCGCACCCCAAGACATAGGCTACGAGCAGTACTTC.

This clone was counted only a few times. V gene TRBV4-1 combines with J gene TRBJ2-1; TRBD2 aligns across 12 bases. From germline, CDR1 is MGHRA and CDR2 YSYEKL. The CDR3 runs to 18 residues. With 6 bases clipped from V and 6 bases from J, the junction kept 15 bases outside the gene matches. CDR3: CASSGGALAGGLRNEQFF. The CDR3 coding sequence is TGCGCCAGCAGTGGAGGGGCGCTAGCGGGGGGGCTTCGCAATGAGCAGTTCTTC.

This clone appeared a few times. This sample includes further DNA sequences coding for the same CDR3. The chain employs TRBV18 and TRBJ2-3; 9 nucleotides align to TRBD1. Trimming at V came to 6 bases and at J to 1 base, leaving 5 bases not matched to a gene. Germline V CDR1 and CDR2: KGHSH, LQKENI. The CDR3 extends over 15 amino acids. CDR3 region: CASSPRDRGTDTQYF. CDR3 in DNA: TGTGCCAGCTCCCCGAGGGACAGGGGCACAGATACGCAGTATTTT.

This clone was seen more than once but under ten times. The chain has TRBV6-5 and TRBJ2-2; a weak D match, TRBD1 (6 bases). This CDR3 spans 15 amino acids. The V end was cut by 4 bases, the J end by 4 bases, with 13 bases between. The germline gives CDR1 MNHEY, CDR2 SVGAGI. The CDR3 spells CASSLQGRVTGELFF. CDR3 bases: TGTGCCAGCAGTTTACAGGGCCGCGTCACCGGGGAGCTGTTTTTT.

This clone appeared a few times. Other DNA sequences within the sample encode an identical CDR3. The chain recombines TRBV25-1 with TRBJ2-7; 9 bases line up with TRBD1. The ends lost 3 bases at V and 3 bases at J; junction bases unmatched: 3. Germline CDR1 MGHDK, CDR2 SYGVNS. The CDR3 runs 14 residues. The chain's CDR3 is CASSEPGQGYEQYF. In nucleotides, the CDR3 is TGTGCCAGCAGTGAGCCGGGACAGGGCTACGAGCAGTACTTC.

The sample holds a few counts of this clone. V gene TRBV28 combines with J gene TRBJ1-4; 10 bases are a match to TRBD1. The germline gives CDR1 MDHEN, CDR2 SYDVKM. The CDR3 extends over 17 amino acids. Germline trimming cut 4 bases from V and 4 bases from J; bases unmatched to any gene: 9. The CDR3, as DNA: TGTGCCAGCAGTTCCCTTGACAGGGGGCAGGGTAATGAAAAACTGTTTTTT. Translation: CASSSLDRGQGNEKLFF.

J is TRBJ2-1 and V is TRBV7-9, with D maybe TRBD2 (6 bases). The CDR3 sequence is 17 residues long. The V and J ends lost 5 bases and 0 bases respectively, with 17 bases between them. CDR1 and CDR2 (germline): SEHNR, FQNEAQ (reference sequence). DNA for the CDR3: TGTGCCAGCAGCCAAGCCCAGGTCGGGAGCTCCTACAATGAGCAGTTCTTC. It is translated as CASSQAQVGSSYNEQFF.

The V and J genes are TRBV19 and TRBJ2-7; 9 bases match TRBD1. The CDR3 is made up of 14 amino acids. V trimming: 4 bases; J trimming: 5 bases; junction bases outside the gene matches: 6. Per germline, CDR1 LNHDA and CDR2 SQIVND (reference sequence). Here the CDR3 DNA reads TGTGCCAGTAGTACTCCCGGGACAGGGAACGAGCAGTACTTC. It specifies CASSTPGTGNEQYF.

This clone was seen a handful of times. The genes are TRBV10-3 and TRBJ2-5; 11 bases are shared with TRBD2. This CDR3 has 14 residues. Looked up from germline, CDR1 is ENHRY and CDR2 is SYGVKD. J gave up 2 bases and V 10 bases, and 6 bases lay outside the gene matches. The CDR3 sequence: CASAASGRQETQYF. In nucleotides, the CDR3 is TGTGCCAGCGCCGCTAGCGGGAGGCAAGAGACCCAGTACTTC.